Listed below are T cell receptor beta chains from one sample, sequenced in a study of shared clonotypes between healthy human individuals. The data were produced by immunoSEQ multiplex PCR, yet TCRdb's version contains in-frame clones alone and is incomplete. The table has about 2.2 million clones, approximately 92% seen once. Sequenced sample: naive CD8+ T cells from PBMCs. The receptor set was obtained from a man in his late teens or twenties in good health. Some clones in this sample may be carry-over from other donors' samples. Both conserved end residues are part of each CDR3. A D gene is named only where the DNA matches it firmly. For some rows the clone size is stated as once, few or many, or as a class when expanded; others skip it.

>TRBV7-8|-|-|TRBJ2-7
TGTGCCAGCAGCACCCCCGGGAAAACCTACGAGCAGTACTTC
CASSTPGKTYEQYF
>TRBV7-9|TRBD2|-|TRBJ2-1
TGTGCCAGCAGCCCTCGTCGGGGGGTTTACAATGAGCAGTTCTTC
CASSPRRGVYNEQFF
>TRBV27|-|-|TRBJ1-2
TGTGCCAGCAGTTATGTTCGAGGCTATGGCTACACCTTC
CASSYVRGYGYTF
>TRBV9|-|-|TRBJ2-1
TGTGCCAGCAGCGGAGCCCGAGGGGACGGCAATGAGCAGTTCTTC
CASSGARGDGNEQFF
>TRBV6-6|-|-|TRBJ1-1
TGTGCCAGCAGTTACCTTGAGGAGGCTAGAACTGAAGCTTTCTTT
CASSYLEEARTEAFF
>TRBV28|TRBD1|-|TRBJ2-7
TGTGCCAGCAGTTTCCTAACGACAGGGGCCTACGAGCAGTACTTC
CASSFLTTGAYEQYF
>TRBV27|TRBD2|-|TRBJ2-3
TGTGCCAGCAGTTTATCGGGGGGAGGGTGGAGAGGCACAGATACGCAGTATTTT
CASSLSGGGWRGTDTQYF
>TRBV5-4|-|-|TRBJ1-2
TGTGCCAGCAGCTTGGCGACCCCGCATGGCTACACCTTC
CASSLATPHGYTF
>TRBV5-6|-|-|TRBJ1-2
TGTGCCAGCAGCTTGGTTAACAGCGAGTATGGCTACACCTTC
CASSLVNSEYGYTF
>TRBV9|TRBD1|-|TRBJ1-2
TGTGCCAGCAGCGCAAAGACAGGGGGCAACGACGGCTACACCTTC
CASSAKTGGNDGYTF
>TRBV6-6|TRBD1|-|TRBJ1-2
TGTGCCAGCAGTTACCGGACAGGGCATGGCTACACCTTC
CASSYRTGHGYTF
>TRBV27|TRBD2|-|TRBJ2-2
TGTGCCAGCAGTTCGCGGACTAGCGGGAGTGGGAACACCGGGGAGCTGTTTTTT
CASSSRTSGSGNTGELFF
>TRBV7-9|TRBD1|-|TRBJ1-2
TGTGCCAGCAGCCGTGAACAGGGGGCGCCGGGAGGCTACACCTTC
CASSREQGAPGGYTF
>TRBV5-3|TRBD2|once|TRBJ2-3
TGTGCCAGAAGCTTACCCATAGCGGGAAGAACTAGCACAGATACGCAGTATTTT
CARSLPIAGRTSTDTQYF
>TRBV2|-|-|TRBJ2-2
TGTGCCAGCGGAGGGGGCGTCTGGAACACCGGGGAGCTGTTTTTT
CASGGGVWNTGELFF
>TRBV13|-|-|TRBJ2-7
TGTGCCAGCAGCCAGGTCGGGGGGCCGGGCCCCCAAGCCTACGAGCAGTACTTC
CASSQVGGPGPQAYEQYF
>TRBV7-9|TRBD1|-|TRBJ2-7
TGTGCCAGCAGACCAGCCGGGACAGGGATTGGGTACGAGCAGTACTTC
CASRPAGTGIGYEQYF
>TRBV5-4|-|-|TRBJ2-3
TGTGCCAGCAGCTGGGGACCGCGGCCCACAGATACGCAGTATTTT
CASSWGPRPTDTQYF
>TRBV4-3|-|-|TRBJ2-2
TGCGCCAGCAGCCAAGATCCCCTTGAGGGCGGGGAGCTGTTTTTT
CASSQDPLEGGELFF
>TRBV27|-|-|TRBJ1-1
TGTGCCAGCAATTATAACAGGGACACTGAAGCTTTCTTT
CASNYNRDTEAFF
>TRBV28|-|-|TRBJ2-1
TGTGCCAGCAGTTTCGGACCCCTCAATGAGCAGTTCTTC
CASSFGPLNEQFF
>TRBV7-3|TRBD2|-|TRBJ2-3
TGTGCCAGCAGCTCAGCCCCCGGGACTAGTAACACAGATACGCAGTATTTT
CASSSAPGTSNTDTQYF
>TRBV7-6|TRBD2|-|TRBJ2-2
TGTGCCAGCAGCTTAGTGCGTTCCGGGAGGGCCGTAGCCGGGGAGCTGTTTTTT
CASSLVRSGRAVAGELFF
>TRBV27|TRBD1|once|TRBJ1-1
TGTGCCAGCAGGGACAGGGACAGTTTAACTGAAGCTTTCTTT
CASRDRDSLTEAFF
>TRBV28|TRBD2|-|TRBJ2-2
TGTGCCAGCAGTTGGACTAGTTCGAATGGGGAGCTGTTTTTT
CASSWTSSNGELFF
>TRBV28|-|-|TRBJ1-5
TGTGCCAGCAGTTTATCAGGGACCGATCAGCCCCAGCATTTT
CASSLSGTDQPQHF
>TRBV27|TRBD1|-|TRBJ1-1
TGTGCCAGCAGTTCGGTTCGGACAGGCCCATTGAACACTGAAGCTTTCTTT
CASSSVRTGPLNTEAFF
>TRBV7-9|-|-|TRBJ2-5
TGTGCCAGCAGCCCCAGGGACTGGGAGACCCAGTACTTC
CASSPRDWETQYF
>TRBV2|-|-|TRBJ1-5
TGTGCCAGCAGTGAAAGATGGGGTGGGAGCAATCAGCCCCAGCATTTT
CASSERWGGSNQPQHF
>TRBV10-3|-|-|TRBJ2-7
TGTGCCATCACAACGGGCGGGTCTGGCGAGCAGTACTTC
CAITTGGSGEQYF
>TRBV12-2|-|-|TRBJ2-5
TGTGCAAGTCGCAAACTTGTGGAGACCCAGTACTTC
CASRKLVETQYF
>TRBV28|-|few|TRBJ2-1
TGTGCCAGCAGTGACAATGAGCAGTTCTTC
CASSDNEQFF
>TRBV15|-|-|TRBJ2-1
TGTGCCACCAGCAGAGTCCCTAGCGACAAATACAATGAGCAGTTCTTC
CATSRVPSDKYNEQFF
>TRBV7-9|TRBD2|-|TRBJ2-1
TGTGCCAGCAGCTTAGCTTTACTAGCGGGAGGTTCCGACTACAATGAGCAGTTCTTC
CASSLALLAGGSDYNEQFF
>TRBV9|TRBD1|-|TRBJ2-2
TGTGCCAGCAGCGTGGACAGGGTGGCTGGGGAGCTGTTTTTT
CASSVDRVAGELFF
>TRBV27|-|-|TRBJ1-5
TGTGCCAGCAGTTTAACACAGTTCAATCAGCCCCAGCATTTT
CASSLTQFNQPQHF
>TRBV28|-|-|TRBJ1-3
TGTGCCAGCAGTCCGGCTGGAAACACCATATATTTT
CASSPAGNTIYF
>TRBV14|-|-|TRBJ2-7
TGTGCCAGCAGCCAAGGGGCGGTTCCCTCCTACGAGCAGTACTTC
CASSQGAVPSYEQYF
>TRBV14|TRBD1|-|TRBJ1-2
TGTGCCAGCAGCCGCGACAGGGGGAGTAACTATGGCTACACCTTC
CASSRDRGSNYGYTF
>TRBV11-3|-|once|TRBJ2-7
TGTGCCAGCAGCTTAGGACCCTCCTACGAGCAGTACTTC
CASSLGPSYEQYF
>TRBV9|-|once|TRBJ2-3
TGTGCCAGCAGCTCAAGTGCGCGGGATACGCAGTATTTT
CASSSSARDTQYF
>TRBV6-5|-|-|TRBJ2-2
TGTGCCAGCTCCTCGACAGGGGAGGGCGGGGAGCTGTTTTTT
CASSSTGEGGELFF
>TRBV28|-|-|TRBJ1-5
TGTGCCAGCAGCTTACGGGGGGAGAATCAGCCCCAGCATTTT
CASSLRGENQPQHF
>TRBV5-5|-|-|TRBJ2-7
TGTGCCAGCAGTCCCCGAGCGGAGAGGACCTACGAGCAGTACTTC
CASSPRAERTYEQYF
>TRBV2|-|-|TRBJ2-7
TGTGCCAGCAGTGCTCGGCTAGCGCAGGGCTACGAGCAGTACTTC
CASSARLAQGYEQYF
>TRBV4-2|-|once|TRBJ1-3
TGTGCCAGCAGCCAAGGGGGGGACCAATATTTT
CASSQGGDQYF
>TRBV19|-|-|TRBJ1-5
TGTGCCAGTAGTATCTACCCCGGGTTGCAGCCCCAGCATTTT
CASSIYPGLQPQHF
>TRBV7-9|TRBD2|-|TRBJ2-7
TGTGCCAGCAGCGCCCGACGAAGCGGGAGGGCCTCCTACGAGCAGTACTTC
CASSARRSGRASYEQYF
>TRBV7-9|TRBD1|-|TRBJ2-7
TGTGCCAGCAGCTCCCGACAGGGGGCGAAGGCAAACGAGCAGTACTTC
CASSSRQGAKANEQYF